One and the same sample provided the 17 T cell receptor beta chains below, sequenced in a study of identical twins. TCRdb itself ran the 5' RACE reads through MiXCR, one entry per CDR3 protein. The sample has a few hundred thousand distinct CDR3 sequences, around 9.7% seen once. Source material: naive T cells sorted from blood. The receptors shown here come from a woman aged 45-65 years in good health.

This clonotype was seen at least ten times. The CDR3 DNA reads TGCGCCAGCAGTACAAAGCGGGAGGGCCGGGGAGATACGCAGTATTTT. Encoded protein: CASSTKREGRGDTQYF. J is TRBJ2-3 and V is TRBV5-1; 10 nucleotides align to TRBD2. This CDR3 is built from 16 residues. Germline values: CDR1 SGHRS, CDR2 YFSETQ. V dropped 5 bases and J dropped 5; count of bases not matched to a gene: 11.

This clonotype was seen only a few times. The J gene is TRBJ2-1, the V gene TRBV7-9; tentatively, D is TRBD2 (5 bases). The V gene's germline CDR1 is SEHNR and CDR2 FQNEAQ (reference sequence). V lost 1 base and J lost 6, with 13 bases in between. The CDR3 is made up of 15 amino acids. The CDR3 DNA sequence: TGTGCCAGCAGCTTAGATTTACTAGGCGGCAATGAGCAGTTCTTC. Translated: CASSLDLLGGNEQFF. Looking up the rest from reference TRBV7-9 and TRBJ2-1 gives the full variable domain: DTGVSQNPRHKITKRGQNVTFRCDPISEHNRLYWYRQTLGQGPEFLTYFQNEAQLEKSRLLSDRFSAERPKGSFSTLEIQRTEQGDSAMYLCASSLDLLGGNEQFFGPGTRLTVL.

In its sample, this clonotype was seen a few times. J is TRBJ2-1 and V is TRBV27, with unresolved D. Germline loops: CDR1 MNHEY, CDR2 SMNVEV (reference sequence). The CDR3 has 15 amino acids. V dropped 3 bases and J dropped 0 bases, with 9 bases sitting between them. The CDR3 is CASSLAASSYNEQFF. CDR3 sequence (DNA): TGTGCCAGCAGTTTGGCGGCTAGCTCCTACAATGAGCAGTTCTTC.

This clonotype was counted ten times or more. The chain recombines TRBV28 with TRBJ2-1; TRBD1 is a possible D gene (6 bases). Between the trimmed V and J ends, which lost 11 bases and 2 bases, there was a span of 16 bases. The CDR3 is made up of 14 amino acids. Germline loops: CDR1 MDHEN, CDR2 SYDVKM. The CDR3 DNA reads as TGTGCCGAAGGACCAGGGGATACCTACAATGAGCAGTTCTTC. It encodes CAEGPGDTYNEQFF.

This clonotype has only a few counts. This chain uses TRBV10-3 with TRBJ2-2; D is unclear. V lost 8 bases, J lost 4 bases, and 17 bases lay in between. The CDR3 extends over 15 amino acids. Germline V gene sequence: CDR1 ENHRY, CDR2 SYGVKD. CDR3 loop: CAIGSVKGGTGELFF. CDR3 DNA: TGTGCCATCGGTTCCGTCAAGGGTGGCACCGGGGAGCTGTTTTTT.

This clonotype was seen many times. The chain recombines TRBV12-3 or TRBV12-4 with TRBJ1-1; tentative D call: TRBD1 (5 bases). V was shortened by 3 bases and J by 6 bases, with 14 bases between the two germline ends. The CDR3 has 14 residues. The CDR3 bases are TGTGCCAGCAGTTTCCGTTCAGGGCAGCCTGAAGCTTTCTTT. It is translated as CASSFRSGQPEAFF.

This clonotype has more than one count but fewer than ten. The genes are TRBV15 and TRBJ2-7; D is unresolved. CDR3 length: 14 residues. The ends were cut back, 5 bases at V and 5 bases at J, with 16 bases in the middle. In germline, CDR1 is LNHNV, CDR2 YYDKDF (reference sequence). The CDR3 DNA is TGTGCCACCAGCTCAGGACGGAACGAGGACGAGCAGTACGTC. This codes for CATSSGRNEDEQYV.

The sample holds many counts of this clonotype. The chain combines TRBV5-1 with TRBJ2-1, with D maybe TRBD2 (5 bases). The V and J ends lost 4 bases and 8 bases respectively, with 16 bases between them. The CDR3 has 14 residues. From germline, CDR1 is SGHRS and CDR2 YFSETQ. The CDR3 bases are TGCGCCAGCAGCCACTCCGGGATCAACCATGAGCAGTTCTTC. It is translated as CASSHSGINHEQFF. The full variable domain, with the rest looked up from reference TRBV5-1 and TRBJ2-1, is KAGVTQTPRYLIKTRGQQVTLSCSPISGHRSVSWYQQTPGQGLQFLFEYFSETQRNKGNFPGRFSGRQFSNSRSEMNVSTLELGDSALYLCASSHSGINHEQFFGPGTRLTVL.

The chain links TRBV5-1 to TRBJ1-1; D gene uncertain. The V gene lost 1 base and the J gene lost 14 bases, with 15 bases spanning the gap. CDR1 and CDR2 (germline): SGHRS, YFSETQ. The CDR3 loop spans 12 amino acids. The CDR3 loop is CASSLSGSVRFF. The CDR3, as DNA: TGCGCCAGCAGCTTGAGCGGTTCGGTGCGGTTCTTT.

This clonotype was counted at least ten times. This sequence joins TRBV29-1 and TRBJ1-1, with 8 bases identical to TRBD1. This CDR3 has 16 amino acids. Germline V gene sequence: CDR1 SQVTM, CDR2 ANQGSEA. V shed 7 bases and J 4 bases; nucleotides not matched to a gene: 17. The CDR3 DNA sequence: TGCAGCGCCTTTGGTCGGACAGGGCCCATCATCACTGAAGCTTTCTTT. Its translation: CSAFGRTGPIITEAFF.

The sample holds a few counts of this clonotype. The chain has TRBV5-1 and TRBJ2-3, with 12 bases lining up with TRBD2. V was pared by 0 bases and J by 6 bases, with 2 bases of the junction left unmatched. The CDR3 spans 15 residues. Per germline, CDR1 SGHRS and CDR2 YFSETQ. As DNA, the CDR3 is TGCGCCAGCAGCTTGGGAGGACTAGCGGGGGATACGCAGTATTTT. Translating gives CASSLGGLAGDTQYF.

In its sample, this clonotype was seen many times. V is TRBV12-3 or TRBV12-4 and J is TRBJ1-1; D ambiguous. The V end was cut by 2 bases, the J end by 11 bases, with 9 bases between. This CDR3 has 11 residues. The CDR3: CASSLLGEAFF. The CDR3 coding sequence is TGTGCCAGCAGTTTACTTGGAGAGGCTTTCTTT.

About this clonotype itself: This could be a read error, since a much larger clone is one nucleotide away. V gene TRBV5-1 combines with J gene TRBJ2-3; D call uncertain. The CDR3 runs to 13 residues. CDR1 is SGHRS, CDR2 YFSETQ, per germline. Written as DNA, the CDR3 is TGCGCCAGCAACGAGGTAGTCCCAGATACGCAGAATTTT. It yields the protein CASNEVVPDTQNF.

This clonotype has a handful of counts. Sequence at one end of the junction differs from germline and may be a read error. The chain couples TRBV14 to TRBJ2-7, with TRBD2 identical over 10 bases. From germline, CDR1 is SGHDN and CDR2 FVKESK. There are 13 residues in the CDR3. The CDR3 sequence: CASSHFNGTSAPF. For the CDR3, the DNA is TGTGCCAGCAGTCACTTCAATGGGACTAGCGCTCCGTTC.

V is TRBV7-2 and J is TRBJ1-1; 7 positions agree with TRBD1. The CDR3 runs to 15 residues. V was clipped by 0 bases and J by 1 base; unmatched bases: 2. Germline lookup yields CDR1 SGHTA and CDR2 FQGNSA. In DNA form, the CDR3 reads TGTGCCAGCAGCTTAGCCGACAGGGCGAACACTGAAGCTTTCTTT. Amino acids: CASSLADRANTEAFF.

The V gene is TRBV5-1, the J gene TRBJ2-1; D is undetermined. V lost 4 bases to trimming and J lost 9 bases, with 11 bases between them. The CDR3 runs 12 residues. Germline CDR1 SGHRS, CDR2 YFSETQ. CDR3 sequence: CASSRATGEQFF. In DNA form, the CDR3 reads TGCGCCAGCAGCAGGGCCACTGGTGAGCAGTTCTTC.

Only a few counts were recorded for this clonotype. This chain links TRBV5-1 with TRBJ2-6; a weak D match, TRBD2 (6 bases). Germline CDR1 SGHRS, CDR2 YFSETQ. CDR3 length equals 15 residues. The ends were cut back, 0 bases at V and 2 bases at J, with 6 bases in the middle. CDR3 DNA sequence: TGCGCCAGCAGCTTGGGACTAGCTGGGGCCAACGTCCTGACTTTC. Its protein is CASSLGLAGANVLTF.